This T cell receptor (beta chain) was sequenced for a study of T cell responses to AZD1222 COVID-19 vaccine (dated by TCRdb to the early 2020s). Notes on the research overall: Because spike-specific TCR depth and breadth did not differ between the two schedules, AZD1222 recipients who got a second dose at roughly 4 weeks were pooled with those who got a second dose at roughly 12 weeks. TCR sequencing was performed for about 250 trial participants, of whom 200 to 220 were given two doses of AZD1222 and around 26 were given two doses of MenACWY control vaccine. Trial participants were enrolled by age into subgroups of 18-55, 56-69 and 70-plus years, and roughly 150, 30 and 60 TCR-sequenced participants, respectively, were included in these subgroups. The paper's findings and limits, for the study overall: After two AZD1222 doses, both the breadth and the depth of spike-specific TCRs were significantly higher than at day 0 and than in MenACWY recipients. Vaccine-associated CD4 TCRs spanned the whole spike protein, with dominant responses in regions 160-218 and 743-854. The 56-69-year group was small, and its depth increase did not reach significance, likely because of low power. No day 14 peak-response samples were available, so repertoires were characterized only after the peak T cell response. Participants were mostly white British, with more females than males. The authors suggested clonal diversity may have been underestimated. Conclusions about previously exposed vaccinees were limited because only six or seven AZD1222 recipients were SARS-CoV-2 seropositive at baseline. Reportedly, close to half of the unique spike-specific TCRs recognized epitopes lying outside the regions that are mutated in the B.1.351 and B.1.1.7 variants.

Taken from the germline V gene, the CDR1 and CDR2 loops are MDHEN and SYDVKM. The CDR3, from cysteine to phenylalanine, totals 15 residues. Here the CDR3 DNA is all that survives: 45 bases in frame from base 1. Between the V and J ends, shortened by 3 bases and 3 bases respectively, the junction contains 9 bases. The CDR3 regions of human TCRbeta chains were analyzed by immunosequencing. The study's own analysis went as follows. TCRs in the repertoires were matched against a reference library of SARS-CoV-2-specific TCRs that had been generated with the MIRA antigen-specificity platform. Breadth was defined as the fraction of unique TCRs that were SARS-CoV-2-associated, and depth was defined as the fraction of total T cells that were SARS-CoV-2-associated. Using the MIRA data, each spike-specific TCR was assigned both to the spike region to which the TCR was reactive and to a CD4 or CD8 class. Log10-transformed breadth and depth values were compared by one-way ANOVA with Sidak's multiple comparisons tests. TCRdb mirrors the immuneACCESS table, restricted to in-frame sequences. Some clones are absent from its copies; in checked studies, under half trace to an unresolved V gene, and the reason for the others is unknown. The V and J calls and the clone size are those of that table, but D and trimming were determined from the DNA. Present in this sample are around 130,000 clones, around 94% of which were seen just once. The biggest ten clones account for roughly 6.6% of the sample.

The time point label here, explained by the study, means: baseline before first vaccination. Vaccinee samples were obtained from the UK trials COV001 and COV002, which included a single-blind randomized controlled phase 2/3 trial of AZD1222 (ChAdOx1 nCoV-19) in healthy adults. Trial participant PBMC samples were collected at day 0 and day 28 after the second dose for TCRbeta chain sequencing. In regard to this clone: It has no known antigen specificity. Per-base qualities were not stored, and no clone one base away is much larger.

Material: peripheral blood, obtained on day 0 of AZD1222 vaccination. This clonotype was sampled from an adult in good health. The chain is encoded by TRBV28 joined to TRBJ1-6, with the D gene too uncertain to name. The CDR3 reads CASSFRVIYNSPLHF. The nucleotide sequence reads TGTGCCAGCAGTTTCCGAGTCATCTATAATTCACCCCTCCACTTT.